The 5 T cell receptor beta chains below were found in one sample sequenced in a study of OX40 agonist ivuxolimab in advanced cancers. Produced via immunoSEQ multiplex PCR; TCRdb's table is partial and in-frame only. The sample gives approximately 72,000 clones, about 83% of which show up once; roughly 0.85% is in the top ten. The starting material was CD4+ or CD8+ T cells sorted from blood, obtained in a trial of the OX40 agonist ivuxolimab. The receptors were sampled from an adult with an advanced solid tumor such as melanoma, head and neck, liver or kidney cancer.

This rearrangement joins TRBV29-1 to TRBJ2-7; 9 nucleotides align to TRBD2. From germline, CDR1 is SQVTM and CDR2 ANQGSEA. J lost 3 bases, V lost 4 bases, and 7 bases had no gene match. The CDR3 has 14 residues. CDR3 DNA: TGCAGCGTTGTTCTGACTAGCGGCAACTACGAGCAGTACTTC. Translated: CSVVLTSGNYEQYF.

This chain joins TRBV4-3 and TRBJ1-1, with unresolved D. Germline V lookup: CDR1 LGHNA, CDR2 YSLEER. V shed 2 bases and J shed 0 bases, with 10 bases lying between them. The CDR3 totals 15 residues. The CDR3 DNA sequence: TGCGCCAGCAGCCAATTCTCCAGACTGAACACTGAAGCTTTCTTT. This translates into CASSQFSRLNTEAFF.

This rearrangement joins TRBV18 to TRBJ2-1; no definite D call. Trimming took off 3 bases at V and 5 bases at J, with 2 bases between the two ends. This CDR3 contains 11 residues. Looked up from germline, CDR1 is KGHSH and CDR2 is LQKENI. As DNA, the CDR3 is TGTGCCAGCTCACCCAACAATGAGCAGTTCTTC. This encodes CASSPNNEQFF.

This clone was counted once. This rearrangement joins TRBV7-6 to TRBJ2-2; D is ambiguous. The CDR3 contains 17 residues. Germline V gene sequence: CDR1 SGHVS, CDR2 FNYEAQ. V lost 5 bases and J lost 3, with 19 bases in between. CDR3 sequence (DNA): TGTGCCAGCAGCCCCCTCGGTGGAGCTTCGGACACCGGGGAGCTGTTTTTT. Its translation is CASSPLGGASDTGELFF.

The V and J genes are TRBV2 and TRBJ1-6; D perhaps matches TRBD1 (5 bases). The CDR3 sequence is 13 residues long. Germline V gene data show CDR1 as SNHLY and CDR2 as FYNNEI. V shed 4 bases and J shed 15 bases, with 16 bases lying between them. CDR3 DNA: TGTGCCAGCAGTGGAGGCGCGGGGACTAGCCTCCACTTT. Its translation is CASSGGAGTSLHF.